This T cell receptor beta chain was documented in a study of vaccination effects on CD4 cells after COVID-19 (dated by TCRdb to the early 2020s). For the study in its entirety: Two doses of either the BNT162b2 or the mRNA-1273 mRNA SARS-CoV-2 vaccine were administered to participants. In both COVID-19 convalescent patients and infection-naive vaccine recipients, the study compared SARS-CoV-2 spike-specific CD4+ TCR repertoires from before mRNA vaccination with those from after it. The full study included some 10 COVID-19 convalescent patients and several SARS-CoV-2-naive healthy vaccine recipients. Cultures from other donors in the study were sequenced with the Oncomine TCR Beta short-read assay on an Illumina iSeq 100.

Library preparation employed the immunoSEQ multiplex PCR assay. DNA from the cultured and isolated CD4+ T cells underwent TCR beta CDR3 sequencing. In the original analysis: Non-productive TCR sequences were discarded, and reads were trimmed to the CDR3 region, with only CDR3s of 7 or more amino acids retained. Antigen-specific clonotypes were identified using the MANAFEST web app by comparison of expansion in peptide wells against reference cultures. For clones to be considered positive, expansion at FDR<0.05 versus reference and all other wells, an odds ratio above 5, and a frequency above 0.1% in two replicate wells were required. Clonotypes significantly expanded in SARS-CoV-2 spike wells and in at least one common cold coronavirus spike condition were defined as cross-reactive. Using the stringdist R package, CDR3 similarity was measured by Levenshtein distance, and unrooted trees were constructed with ape in R 3.6.1. TCRdb mirrors the immuneACCESS table, restricted to in-frame sequences. Some clones are absent from its copies; in checked studies, under half trace to an unresolved V gene, and the reason for the others is unknown. Clonal size and the V and J genes are those of that table, whereas D and trimming came from the DNA. Counted in this sample were about 22,000 clones; around 70% of them appeared once. 20% to 30% of the sample goes to the ten largest clones.

The ViraFEST assay stimulated PBMC with viral peptide pools and then used TCR sequencing to identify antigen-specific CD4+ T cell clonotypes by expansion. After more than nine days of culture, CD4+ T cells were isolated with the EasySep CD4+ T cell isolation kit. None of the healthy vaccine recipients had a prior SARS-CoV-2 infection, which was confirmed by nucleocapsid antibody tests that came back negative both before and after vaccination. Under 2.5 million PBMC per well were cultured with approximately 10 ug/ml peptides in IMDM containing around 5.3% human AB serum, about 9.6 IU/ml IL-2 and gentamicin. Half of the culture medium was replaced with fresh IL-2-containing medium on days 3 and 7. Unless otherwise noted, each peptide stimulation condition was cultured in triplicate wells. PBMC were separated from whole blood using Ficoll-Paque Plus gradient centrifugation and were then either cryopreserved at -140C or used fresh. The overlapping peptide pools covered the spike proteins of SARS-CoV-2 and of the common cold coronaviruses HCoV-NL63, HCoV-OC43 and HCoV-229E. The QIAamp micro DNA kit was used to extract genomic DNA from the cultured CD4+ T cells.

Results and caveats for the whole study, not just this receptor: In healthy vaccine recipients, vaccine-induced clones were almost all SARS-CoV-2 mono-reactive, with only 1 of 255 cross-reactive with common cold coronaviruses. At late post-vaccination timepoints, both infection-induced and vaccine-induced clones showed marked clonal contraction, consistent with waning T cell responses. Limitations of the study were the small number of convalescent patients and the absence of early post-infection timepoints.

As concerns this clone: This clone's antigen is unknown. No base qualities exist here, and no much larger clone lies one base off it.

Looking up the germline V gene (reference sequence) yields CDR1 SGHNT and CDR2 YYREEE. The CDR3 runs 16 residues from the cysteine to the phenylalanine. The sequence is cut down to CDR3 DNA, 48 bases in frame from base 1. Ends trimmed: V by 4 bases, J by 4 bases; bases unmatched to a gene: 12. The specimen comprised CD4+ T cells from PBMCs cultured with HCoV-NL63 spike peptides, sampled before COVID-19 vaccination. In light of the paper, this sample's cell subset or site label describes: HCoV-NL63 spike overlapping peptide pool stimulation. The TCR comes from a human donor who received a COVID-19 vaccine. The rearrangement combines TRBV5-4 with TRBJ1-1; 8 central bases correspond to TRBD1. The CDR3 has the sequence CASSLHQGAWGTEAFF. The bases read TGTGCCAGCAGCCTGCACCAGGGGGCGTGGGGCACTGAAGCTTTCTTT.